This T cell receptor (beta chain) was retrieved from a study of T cell responses to AZD1222 COVID-19 vaccine. The repertoire was sequenced with immunoSEQ multiplex PCR; TCRdb's copy has only in-frame clones and lacks some. The data show some 140,000 clones, approximately 85% seen once. As regards this clone: Its antigen is not known.

Overall study findings and caveats: In a largely white British group with more females than males, clonal diversity was possibly underestimated.

The CDR3 covers 13 residues. CDR1 and CDR2 (germline): SGHVS, FQNEAQ. Between the trimmed V and J ends, which lost 2 bases and 10 bases, there was a span of 9 bases. The receptor's source is an adult who received the MenACWY meningococcal vaccine as a control. Here the sequenced sample was peripheral blood, taken 28 days after the second dose of the MenACWY control vaccine. The gene calls are TRBV7-8 and TRBJ1-6, with D unresolved. CDR3 residues: CASSLNDRSPLHF. In DNA form, the CDR3 reads TGTGCCAGCAGCTTAAACGACCGCTCACCCCTCCACTTT.